This T cell receptor beta chain was profiled in a study of blood T cell repertoires in COVID-19. Study at large: Acute and convalescent COVID-19 specimens originated in the United States, Italy and Spain. PBMCs, B-cell-depleted T cells, or T cells were the source of the cDNA or gDNA that made up the material.

Followed over time, Seattle patients had been enrolled while infection was active. Original methodology: Scientists estimated how many nucleated cells there were by amplifying reference gene primers. Generated by immunoSEQ multiplex PCR, the TCRdb table keeps only in-frame clones and is missing some. V, J and clone size are taken as reported in that table, and D and trimming were inferred from the DNA itself. In the table there are a few hundred thousand clones, about 91% of which are singletons. After removal of 1 base from V and 4 bases from J, the junction contained 5 bases not matched to a gene. From germline, CDR1 is SGHTA and CDR2 FQGNSA. The CDR3 length is 17 residues.

J is TRBJ2-5 and V is TRBV7-2; 14 positions match TRBD2. The sample taken for sequencing was peripheral blood. This TCR came from a woman aged 25 to 39 with COVID-19, enrolled during active disease. The chain's CDR3 is CASSLGTSGGPGETQYF. Here the CDR3 DNA reads TGTGCCAGCAGCTTAGGGACTAGCGGGGGGCCGGGAGAGACCCAGTACTTC.